This TCR beta chain was documented in a study of molecular identifiers for immune sequencing clone quantification. Study results and caveats: Detecting spiked Jurkat TCR RNA from one cell among more than 750,000 naive cells was reportedly possible. More than 98% of effector molecules, versus under 1% of naive-cell molecules, belonged to clones above 20 RNA copies.

TCRdb recomputed calls from the PCR reads with MiXCR, one row per CDR3 protein. The sample carries about 500,000 distinct CDR3 sequences, about 25% recorded once. The naive CD8 libraries originated from between 20,000 and 1,000,000 sorted cells and drew on 10%, 30% or 50% RNA. This clonotype was observed a few times. The antigen is undetermined. This sequence originates from a human donor in good health. Some libraries in this study had Jurkat cell RNA spiked in. What was sequenced was naive CD8+ T cells from blood, with Jurkat cell RNA spiked in. The subset is: FACS-sorted CD8+CD4-CCR7+CD45RA+ naive T cells.

This chain's CDR3 is CASSDDGQGPGKWDTEAFF. In DNA, the CDR3 is TGTGCCAGCAGTGATGATGGACAGGGCCCGGGGAAATGGGACACTGAAGCTTTCTTT. This chain uses TRBV2 with TRBJ1-1, with TRBD1 matching 8 bases. Trimming removed 3 bases from V and 3 bases from J; junction bases left unmatched: 18. CDR1 and CDR2 from the germline V gene are SNHLY and FYNNEI. The CDR3 consists of 19 residues. The whole variable domain, filled in from reference TRBV2 and TRBJ1-1, reads EPEVTQTPSHQVTQMGQEVILRCVPISNHLYFYWYRQILGQKVEFLVSFYNNEISEKSEIFDDQFSVERPDGSNFTLKIRSTKLEDSAMYFCASSDDGQGPGKWDTEAFFGQGTRLTVV.